These 2 T cell receptor beta chains were sequenced from one sample in a study of shared clonotypes between healthy human individuals. Using immunoSEQ multiplex PCR, the repertoire was profiled, and TCRdb retains in-frame clones only, with some absent. The repertoire holds hundreds of thousands of clones, with about 96% as singletons. Naive CD8 cells lacked CD45RO, underwent positive selection for CCR7 and left out terminally differentiated effector memory CD45RA+ cells. The sequenced sample was naive CD8+ T cells sorted from blood. These receptors came from a woman aged 25 to 39 in good health.

This chain connects TRBV25-1 to TRBJ2-3; D might be TRBD1 (6 bases). This CDR3 comprises 16 residues. Between the trimmed V and J ends, which lost 6 bases and 0 bases, there was a span of 16 bases. Per the germline V gene, CDR1 is MGHDK and CDR2 is SYGVNS. The CDR3 loop is CASRPPQGSSTDTQYF. CDR3 DNA sequence: TGTGCCAGCAGACCCCCACAGGGTTCTAGCACAGATACGCAGTATTTT.

This rearrangement joins TRBV13 to TRBJ2-1; 8 bases align to TRBD2. The length of the CDR3 is 19 residues. The germline V gene has CDR1 PRHDT and CDR2 FYEKMQ (reference sequence). V lost 1 base to trimming and J lost 6 bases; unmatched junction nucleotides: 17. CDR3: CASSLVWRASGSLSNEQFF. DNA of the CDR3: TGTGCCAGCAGCTTAGTGTGGAGGGCCAGCGGGAGTCTGAGCAATGAGCAGTTCTTC. The variable domain in full, completed from reference TRBV13 and TRBJ2-1, reads AAGVIQSPRHLIKEKRETATLKCYPIPRHDTVYWYQQGPGQDPQFLISFYEKMQSDKGSIPDRFSAQQFSDYHSELNMSSLELGDSALYFCASSLVWRASGSLSNEQFFGPGTRLTVL.